This T cell receptor beta chain was sequenced during a study of blood T cell repertoires in COVID-19. This clone was recorded a few times. Libraries were prepared by immunoSEQ multiplex PCR; TCRdb keeps only in-frame clonotypes and omits some of them. The sample has about 220,000 clones; around 88% are singletons. Sequencing was done on a sample of PBMCs or T cells enriched from blood (not recorded which). This TCR was sampled from a woman aged 50 to 60 with acute COVID-19.

In DNA, the CDR3 is TGTGCCAGCAGCTTGCTAAACCAGGGGTACACTGAAGCTTTCTTT. Translated: CASSLLNQGYTEAFF. The chain recombines TRBV5-4 with TRBJ1-1, with a possible D match to TRBD1 (6 bases). Germline CDR1 and CDR2: SGHNT and YYREEE (reference sequence). Between the trimmed V and J ends, which lost 1 base and 3 bases, there was a span of 13 bases. CDR3 length: 15 residues.